The 30 T cell receptor beta chains below all came from one sample that was sequenced in a study of blood T cell repertoires in COVID-19. Some clones are missing from TCRdb's copy, which holds only in-frame ones; the method was immunoSEQ multiplex PCR. The table includes about 270,000 clones, approximately 81% detected once. Sequences were obtained from peripheral blood. The receptors originated from a woman aged 60-70 years with active or convalescent COVID-19.

This chain joins TRBV13 and TRBJ2-7, with 8 nucleotides matching TRBD2. Trimming cost V 4 bases and J 0 bases; bases outside gene matches: 11. This CDR3 contains 17 residues. Germline V lookup: CDR1 PRHDT, CDR2 FYEKMQ (reference sequence). The CDR3 reads CASSSLLSGVISYEQYF. The CDR3 DNA reads as TGTGCCAGCAGCTCCCTGCTTAGCGGGGTAATCTCCTACGAGCAGTACTTC.

The rearrangement uses TRBV6-1 and TRBJ1-2, with D tentatively TRBD1 (5 bases). The CDR3 is 15 residues long. V lost 1 base, J lost 4 bases, and 13 bases lay in between. Germline V gene lookup returns CDR1 MNHNS and CDR2 SASEGT. The CDR3 DNA reads TGTGCCAGCAGTGAAGAGACGCTGGGGCGCTATGGCTACACCTTC. Protein: CASSEETLGRYGYTF.

The chain couples TRBV18 to TRBJ2-7; D is possibly TRBD1 (6 bases). This CDR3 spans 16 amino acids. Trimming pared 2 bases from V and 0 bases from J, leaving 14 bases between. Per the germline V gene, CDR1 is KGHSH and CDR2 is LQKENI. The CDR3 DNA sequence: TGTGCCAGCTCACCATTCGAGGGGGTGAGCTCCTACGAGCAGTACTTC. Encoded protein: CASSPFEGVSSYEQYF.

The chain is built from TRBV5-6 and TRBJ2-1, with 9 bases aligning to TRBD2. V shed 0 bases and J 4 bases; nucleotides not matched to a gene: 5. This CDR3 spans 16 amino acids. Germline V lookup: CDR1 SGHDT, CDR2 YYEEEE. The CDR3 DNA reads as TGTGCCAGCAGCTTGGATCGCGGGGGGGTATACAATGAGCAGTTCTTC. Protein sequence: CASSLDRGGVYNEQFF.

The chain couples TRBV11-2 to TRBJ1-5; D is uncertain. The CDR3 loop spans 12 amino acids. V was cut by 4 bases and J by 4 bases, with 5 bases left in between. Germline assignment: CDR1 SGHAT and CDR2 FQNNGV. The CDR3 protein is CASSSYNQPQHF. The CDR3 DNA is TGTGCCAGCAGCTCCTATAATCAGCCCCAGCATTTT. Full variable domain (outside the CDR3, taken from reference TRBV11-2 and TRBJ1-5): EAGVAQSPRYKIIEKRQSVAFWCNPISGHATLYWYQQILGQGPKLLIQFQNNGVVDDSQLPKDRFSAERLKGVDSTLKIQPAKLEDSAVYLCASSSYNQPQHFGDGTRLSIL.

This clone was counted a few times. V is TRBV19 and J is TRBJ1-1; D unresolved. CDR1 and CDR2 from the germline V gene are LNHDA and SQIVND (reference sequence). The CDR3 sequence is 12 residues long. V was shortened by 1 base and J by 10 bases, with 10 bases between the two germline ends. The CDR3 DNA follows: TGTGCCAGTAGTATAGGTGGGCAAAGAGCTTTCTTT. Amino acids: CASSIGGQRAFF. Based on the CDR3 plus reference TRBV19 and TRBJ1-1, the full variable domain is DGGITQSPKYLFRKEGQNVTLSCEQNLNHDAMYWYRQDPGQGLRLIYYSQIVNDFQKGDIAEGYSVSREKKESFPLTVTSAQKNPTAFYLCASSIGGQRAFFGQGTRLTVV.

This rearrangement joins TRBV18 to TRBJ1-5; D ambiguous. V lost 5 bases and J lost 0, with 5 bases in between. From germline, CDR1 is KGHSH and CDR2 LQKENI. The CDR3 consists of 13 residues. The chain's CDR3 is CASSGRSNQPQHF. The CDR3 nucleotides read TGTGCCAGCTCAGGGCGTAGCAATCAGCCCCAGCATTTT.

The table lists this clone with a count of one. This rearrangement joins TRBV4-3 to TRBJ1-1, with 8 bases that match TRBD1. CDR3 length: 15 amino acids. Germline lookup yields CDR1 LGHNA and CDR2 YSLEER. V lost 0 bases and J lost 9; bases outside the gene matches: 9. In DNA, the CDR3 is TGCGCCAGCAGCCAAGATCCCGGGACAGGACTCAAAGCTTTCTTT. This gives the protein CASSQDPGTGLKAFF.

The genes are TRBV20-1 and TRBJ2-7, with a possible D match to TRBD2 (5 bases). Germline V gives CDR1 DFQATT, CDR2 SNEGSKA (reference sequence). V was cut by 6 bases and J by 4 bases, with 10 bases left in between. The CDR3 sequence is 11 residues long. CDR3 loop: CSAKTGYEQYF. The CDR3, as DNA: TGCAGTGCCAAGACGGGGTACGAGCAGTACTTC.

V usage is TRBV10-2 and J usage is TRBJ1-1; D is perhaps TRBD1 (5 bases). From germline, CDR1 is WSHSY and CDR2 SAAADI. This CDR3 has 12 residues. The V gene lost 2 bases and the J gene lost 7 bases, with 8 bases spanning the gap. The DNA for the CDR3 is TGCGCCAGCAGTGAGGACAGCCTTGAAGCTTTCTTT. Its protein product is CASSEDSLEAFF.

J is TRBJ1-4 and V is TRBV9; TRBD1 aligns across 8 bases. In germline, CDR1 is SGDLS, CDR2 YYNGEE. Trimming took 0 bases from V and 4 from J; bases not matched to a gene: 8. There are 17 residues in the CDR3. In nucleotides, the CDR3 is TGTGCCAGCAGCGTAGGGCGACAGGGGACGTATAATGAAAAACTGTTTTTT. It encodes CASSVGRQGTYNEKLFF. The variable domain in full, completed from reference TRBV9 and TRBJ1-4, reads DSGVTQTPKHLITATGQRVTLRCSPRSGDLSVYWYQQSLDQGLQFLIQYYNGEERAKGNILERFSAQQFPDLHSELNLSSLELGDSALYFCASSVGRQGTYNEKLFFGSGTQLSVL.

The V and J genes are TRBV12-5 and TRBJ2-6; D gene unclear. This CDR3 is built from 17 residues. Germline CDR1 reads LGHNT; CDR2 reads FRNRAP. Between the trimmed V and J ends, which lost 2 bases and 0 bases, there was a span of 11 bases. The CDR3 DNA reads TGTGCTAGTGGTTTGATCGCCCTTAGCTCTGGGGCCAACGTCCTGACTTTC. Its translation is CASGLIALSSGANVLTF.

By share of the sample, this clone is medium-sized. This chain joins TRBV11-2 and TRBJ2-5; 7 bases fit TRBD2. V gave up 8 bases and J gave up 2 bases; unmatched junction bases: 5. The CDR3 consists of 13 residues. Per germline, CDR1 SGHAT and CDR2 FQNNGV. The CDR3 sequence: CASGQGLQETQYF. The CDR3 nucleotides are TGTGCCAGCGGTCAGGGACTACAAGAGACCCAGTACTTC. Using reference TRBV11-2 and TRBJ2-5 for the parts outside the CDR3, the full variable domain is EAGVAQSPRYKIIEKRQSVAFWCNPISGHATLYWYQQILGQGPKLLIQFQNNGVVDDSQLPKDRFSAERLKGVDSTLKIQPAKLEDSAVYLCASGQGLQETQYFGPGTRLLVL.

The chain links TRBV6-4 to TRBJ2-7, with D perhaps matching TRBD1 (5 bases). Germline V gene data show CDR1 as MRHNA and CDR2 as SNTAGT. V lost 4 bases and J lost 2, with 12 bases in between. The CDR3 is 14 residues long. This CDR3 reads CASSVGRQTYEQYF. CDR3 DNA: TGTGCCAGCAGTGTAGGAAGACAGACCTACGAGCAGTACTTC.

The chain employs TRBV19 and TRBJ1-4; D remains unclear. This CDR3 comprises 12 residues. CDR1 is LNHDA, CDR2 SQIVND, per germline (reference sequence). V lost 6 bases and J lost 5, with 7 bases in between. CDR3 sequence reads: CASSDRNEKLFF. The DNA of the CDR3 is TGTGCCAGTAGCGATAGAAATGAAAAACTGTTTTTT.

The chain links TRBV9 to TRBJ2-3, with 7 bases that match TRBD1. Per germline, CDR1 SGDLS and CDR2 YYNGEE. The ends lost 3 bases at V and 2 bases at J; junction bases unmatched: 6. This CDR3 comprises 15 residues. The CDR3 sequence is CASSATGNPTDTQYF. The CDR3 DNA follows: TGTGCCAGCAGCGCGACAGGGAACCCCACAGATACGCAGTATTTT.

Comment on this clone: One end of the junction varies from germline; a read error may be responsible. This chain joins TRBV27 and TRBJ2-7; D possibly corresponds to TRBD2 (7 bases). This CDR3 is built from 11 residues. CDR1 and CDR2 from the germline V gene are MNHEY and SMNVEV (reference sequence). The CDR3 here is CASRNRDYFEF. CDR3 coding DNA: TGTGCCAGCAGAAACAGGGACTATTTCGAGTTC.

The V and J genes are TRBV15 and TRBJ2-7, with 9 nucleotides matching TRBD1. The CDR3 is 17 residues long. The J segment lost 1 base and the V segment lost 0 bases, leaving 7 bases of the junction unmatched. Germline V lookup: CDR1 LNHNV, CDR2 YYDKDF (reference sequence). CDR3 amino acids: CATSREPLGTGSYEQYF. The CDR3 DNA reads as TGTGCCACCAGCAGAGAGCCCCTTGGGACAGGGTCCTACGAGCAGTACTTC.

This clone was counted a single time. The chain employs TRBV5-4 and TRBJ1-4, with D possibly matching TRBD1 (5 bases). The germline gives CDR1 SGHNT, CDR2 YYREEE (reference sequence). There are 15 residues in the CDR3. The V gene lost 4 bases and the J gene lost 0 bases, with 10 bases spanning the gap. CDR3 region: CASSQDKTTNEKLFF. The DNA for the CDR3 is TGTGCCAGCAGCCAGGACAAAACAACTAATGAAAAACTGTTTTTT.

The chain links TRBV9 to TRBJ2-2; TRBD1 might be the D (6 bases). V was clipped by 2 bases and J by 4 bases, with 18 bases between them. CDR1 is SGDLS, CDR2 YYNGEE, per germline. This CDR3 is 17 amino acids long. The CDR3 loop is CASSVSSRGAVTGELFF. Written as DNA, the CDR3 is TGTGCCAGCAGCGTCTCCTCCAGGGGCGCGGTCACCGGGGAGCTGTTTTTT. The complete variable domain, with remaining parts taken from reference TRBV9 and TRBJ2-2, reads DSGVTQTPKHLITATGQRVTLRCSPRSGDLSVYWYQQSLDQGLQFLIQYYNGEERAKGNILERFSAQQFPDLHSELNLSSLELGDSALYFCASSVSSRGAVTGELFFGEGSRLTVL.

This clone was picked up one time. The chain uses TRBV4-3 and TRBJ1-2; 8 nucleotides line up with TRBD1. Germline values: CDR1 LGHNA, CDR2 YSLEER. V gave up 1 base and J gave up 4 bases; unmatched junction bases: 2. CDR3 length equals 14 residues. CDR3 bases: TGCGCCAGCAGCCAAGCAACAGGGGGCTATGGCTACACCTTC. Translating it yields CASSQATGGYGYTF.

CDR3 loop: CASGAVSGYTF. DNA of the CDR3: TGTGCCAGCGGGGCAGTCTCTGGCTACACCTTC. This chain joins TRBV6-5 and TRBJ1-2; possibly TRBD1 for D (5 bases). The CDR3 covers 11 residues. V lost 8 bases, J lost 7 bases, and 11 bases lay in between. CDR1 and CDR2 from the germline V gene are MNHEY and SVGAGI.

The chain employs TRBV7-2 and TRBJ2-7, with 9 bases matching TRBD2. The length of the CDR3 is 13 residues. The germline V gene encodes CDR1 SGHTA and CDR2 FQGNSA. The junction had 2 bases not matched to a gene; V was cut back by 5 bases and J by 3 bases. As DNA, the CDR3 is TGTGCCAGCAGCGCACTAGCGGGCTACGAGCAGTACTTC. Translated: CASSALAGYEQYF.

This clone has only one observation. The V call is TRBV5-5, the J call TRBJ2-6; 7 nucleotides agree with TRBD1. Germline CDR1 is SGHKS and CDR2 is YYEKEE (reference sequence). The CDR3 has 18 amino acids. Unmatched junction bases numbered 7, after V lost 1 base and J lost 0 bases. CDR3 in DNA: TGTGCCAGCAGCTTGCAGGCAGGGGGTTTCTCTGGGGCCAACGTCCTGACTTTC. Amino acids: CASSLQAGGFSGANVLTF.

The chain carries TRBV6-5 and TRBJ1-2, with 9 nucleotides matching TRBD1. The CDR3 is made up of 14 amino acids. J lost 4 bases, V lost 6 bases, and 6 bases had no gene match. From germline, CDR1 is MNHEY and CDR2 SVGAGI. CDR3: CASRIRDRVYGYTF. CDR3 coding DNA: TGTGCCAGCAGGATCCGGGACAGGGTCTATGGCTACACCTTC.

This clone was observed once. V and J are TRBV11-1 and TRBJ1-2; TRBD1 might be the D (5 bases). With 3 bases removed from V and 1 base from J, the gap between germline ends came to 9 bases. The CDR3 is 14 residues long. CDR1 is SGHAT, CDR2 FQDESV, per germline (reference sequence). The CDR3, as DNA: TGTGCCAGCAGCTTCGGACAAGTTAACTATGGCTACACCTTC. Protein: CASSFGQVNYGYTF.

The V and J genes are TRBV27 and TRBJ1-6; perhaps TRBD1 as D (6 bases). Germline assignment: CDR1 MNHEY and CDR2 SMNVEV (reference sequence). This CDR3 comprises 15 residues. The V gene lost 5 bases and the J gene lost 5 bases, with 13 bases spanning the gap. As DNA, the CDR3 is TGTGCCAGCAGTCCCCTGGACAGACATAATTCACCCCTCCACTTT. This encodes CASSPLDRHNSPLHF.

This chain uses TRBV7-2 with TRBJ1-5; possible D gene TRBD1, 5 bases. V dropped 0 bases and J dropped 7 bases, with 10 bases sitting between them. This CDR3 is 14 amino acids long. The germline CDR1 and CDR2 sequences are SGHTA and FQGNSA. The DNA for the CDR3 is TGTGCCAGCAGCTTAGCCGCAGGGCGCCAGCCCCAGCATTTT. Its protein is CASSLAAGRQPQHF.

V usage is TRBV19 and J usage is TRBJ2-5; 9 bases fit TRBD2. With V trimmed by 5 bases and J by 4 bases, 14 bases remained unmatched. The CDR3 loop spans 17 amino acids. CDR1 is LNHDA and CDR2 is SQIVND in the germline V gene (reference sequence). The CDR3 DNA reads as TGTGCCAGTAGTGTGGAGCGGCGGCTAGCGGGACCAGAGACCCAGTACTTC. Its translation is CASSVERRLAGPETQYF.

By sample fraction, this clone is medium-sized. Different DNA sequences within this sample yield the same CDR3. The J gene is TRBJ2-1, the V gene TRBV19; TRBD2 might be the D (7 bases). V shed 6 bases and J shed 5 bases, with 11 bases lying between them. In germline, CDR1 is LNHDA, CDR2 SQIVND (reference sequence). This CDR3 comprises 13 residues. This CDR3 is CASRGGADNEQFF. The CDR3 DNA reads TGTGCCAGTAGAGGGGGGGCAGACAATGAGCAGTTCTTC.